A single sample gave rise to the 3 T cell receptor beta chains below, sequenced in a study of shared clonotypes between healthy human individuals. The repertoire was sequenced with immunoSEQ multiplex PCR; TCRdb's copy has only in-frame clones and lacks some. This table holds 2 million to 3 million clones, approximately 93% found once. Specimen: naive CD4+ T cells from PBMCs. This sample's subset: CD45RA+ positively selected. The receptor source for this set is a man in his late teens or twenties in good health. Some clones in this sample may be carry-over from other donors' samples.

This rearrangement joins TRBV18 to TRBJ1-3; TRBD1 matches at 10 bases. Germline V CDR1 and CDR2: KGHSH, LQKENI. The CDR3 length is 18 residues. V shed 3 bases, J shed 1 base, and the junction held 9 bases outside the gene matches. The CDR3 region is CASSPFPGQGPSGNTIYF. The DNA for the CDR3 is TGTGCCAGCTCACCTTTCCCGGGACAGGGGCCGTCTGGAAACACCATATATTTT.

The V and J genes are TRBV28 and TRBJ2-7, with D unresolved. The CDR3 is made up of 14 amino acids. Trimming shortened V by 5 bases and J by 3 bases, and 14 bases separated the two germline ends. The germline CDR1 and CDR2 sequences are MDHEN and SYDVKM. For the CDR3, the DNA is TGTGCCAGCAGTCCCCATGCGACGGTCTACGAGCAGTACTTC. Translation: CASSPHATVYEQYF.

The chain joins TRBV5-6 to TRBJ2-5; 16 bases are shared with TRBD2. Germline V gene data show CDR1 as SGHDT and CDR2 as YYEEEE. V shed 0 bases and J 5 bases; nucleotides not matched to a gene: 7. The CDR3 length is 18 residues. CDR3 sequence: CASSLATPGLAGGETQYF. Written as DNA, the CDR3 is TGTGCCAGCAGCTTGGCCACCCCGGGACTAGCGGGAGGGGAGACCCAGTACTTC.